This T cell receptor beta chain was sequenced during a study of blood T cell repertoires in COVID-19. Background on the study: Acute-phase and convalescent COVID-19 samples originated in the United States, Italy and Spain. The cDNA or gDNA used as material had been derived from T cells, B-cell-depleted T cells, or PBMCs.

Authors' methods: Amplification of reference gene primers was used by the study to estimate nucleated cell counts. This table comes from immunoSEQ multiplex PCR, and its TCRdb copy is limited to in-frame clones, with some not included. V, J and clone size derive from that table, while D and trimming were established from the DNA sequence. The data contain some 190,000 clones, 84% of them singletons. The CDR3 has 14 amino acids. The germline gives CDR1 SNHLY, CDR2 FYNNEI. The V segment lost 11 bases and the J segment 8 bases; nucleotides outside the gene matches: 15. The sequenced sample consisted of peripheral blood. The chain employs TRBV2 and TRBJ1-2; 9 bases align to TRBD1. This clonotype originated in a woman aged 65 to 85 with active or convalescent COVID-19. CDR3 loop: CASSGPGQGFGYTF. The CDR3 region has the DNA TGTGCCTCTTCTGGTCCGGGACAGGGCTTCGGCTACACCTTC.